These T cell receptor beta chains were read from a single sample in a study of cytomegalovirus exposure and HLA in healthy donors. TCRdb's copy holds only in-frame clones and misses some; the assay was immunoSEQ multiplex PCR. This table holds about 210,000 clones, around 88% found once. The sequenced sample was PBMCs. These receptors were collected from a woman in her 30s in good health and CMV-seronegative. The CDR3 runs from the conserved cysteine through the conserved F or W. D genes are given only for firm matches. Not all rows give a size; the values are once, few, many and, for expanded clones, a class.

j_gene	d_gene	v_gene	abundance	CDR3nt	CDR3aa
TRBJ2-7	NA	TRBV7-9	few	TGTGCCAGCAGGGGGGACTTCTCCTACGAGCAGTACTTC	CASRGDFSYEQYF
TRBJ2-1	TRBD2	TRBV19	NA	TGTGCCAGCGAGAGCGGGAGGGCATTTGGGGAGCAGTTCTTC	CASESGRAFGEQFF
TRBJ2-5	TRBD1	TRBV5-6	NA	TGTGCCAGCAGCTCGACAGGGGTAGAGACCCAGTACTTC	CASSSTGVETQYF
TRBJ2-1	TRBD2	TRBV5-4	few	TGTGCCAGCAGCAGGACTAGCGGGCGATACTCCTACAATGAGCAGTTCTTC	CASSRTSGRYSYNEQFF
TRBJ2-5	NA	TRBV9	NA	TGTGCCAGCAGCGCCAAGGGGGGGGTCCAAGAGACCCAGTACTTC	CASSAKGGVQETQYF
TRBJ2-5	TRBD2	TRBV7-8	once	TGTGCCAGCAGCCTACGGACTAGCGGGCGAATGTACCAAGAGACCCAGTACTTC	CASSLRTSGRMYQETQYF
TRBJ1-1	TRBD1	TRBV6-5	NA	TGTGCCAGCAGTGGGGCAACAGGGGGCACTGAAGCTTTCTTT	CASSGATGGTEAFF
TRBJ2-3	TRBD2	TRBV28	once	TGTGCCAGCAGTTCGGGGGGGACAACTAGCACAGATACGCAGTATTTT	CASSSGGTTSTDTQYF
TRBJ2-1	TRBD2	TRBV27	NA	TGTGCCAGCCGGGGGGGGGTTGAGCAGTTCTTC	CASRGGVEQFF
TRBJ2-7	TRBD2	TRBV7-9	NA	TGTGCCAGCAGCCCAAGACTAGCATCCTCCTACGAGCAGTACTTC	CASSPRLASSYEQYF
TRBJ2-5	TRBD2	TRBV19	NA	TGTGCCAGTAGTAACTCCGGGACTAGTGAGACCCAGTACTTC	CASSNSGTSETQYF
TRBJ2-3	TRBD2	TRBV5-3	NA	TGTGCCAGCCGCCCCCCGCCCCGTCCTAGCGGGAGAGATACGCAGTATTTT	CASRPPPRPSGRDTQYF
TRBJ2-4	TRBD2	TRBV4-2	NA	TGTGCCAGCAGCCATGTTAGCGGGACGGCCAAAAACATTCAGTACTTC	CASSHVSGTAKNIQYF
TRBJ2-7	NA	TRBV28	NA	TGTGCCAGCAGTTTCCTGGTTTCTAATCAGCCGGGATACGAGCAGTACTTC	CASSFLVSNQPGYEQYF
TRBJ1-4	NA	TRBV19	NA	TGTGCCAGTAGTATCGGAGAATATGAAAAACTGTTTTTT	CASSIGEYEKLFF
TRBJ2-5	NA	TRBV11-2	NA	TGTGCCAGCAGCTTTGCCTACCCATGGGAGACCCAGTACTTC	CASSFAYPWETQYF
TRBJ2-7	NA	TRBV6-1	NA	TGTGCCAGCAGTGAAGCGTGGAGCCACTACGAGCAGTACTTC	CASSEAWSHYEQYF
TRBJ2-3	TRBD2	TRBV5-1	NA	TGCGCCAGCAGCCCAACCACTAGCGGGGGGTCAGATACGCAGTATTTT	CASSPTTSGGSDTQYF
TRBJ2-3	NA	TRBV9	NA	TGTGCCAGCAGTCGCACAGGCCAACCCGCCGTCACAGATACGCAGTATTTT	CASSRTGQPAVTDTQYF
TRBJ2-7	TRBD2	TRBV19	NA	TGTGCCAGTAGCGACGGGACTAGCTTCCACGAGCAGTACTTC	CASSDGTSFHEQYF
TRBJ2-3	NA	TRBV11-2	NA	TGTGCCAGCAGCTTAGACTTGACAGATACGCAGTATTTT	CASSLDLTDTQYF
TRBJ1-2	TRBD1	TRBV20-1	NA	TGCAGGGGGACAGGGGGCAAAGGCTACACCTTC	CRGTGGKGYTF
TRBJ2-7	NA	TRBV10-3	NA	TGTGCCATCAGCAGCCCCTCAGGGGGGATAACCTACGAGCAGTACTTC	CAISSPSGGITYEQYF
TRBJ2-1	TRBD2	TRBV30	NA	TGTGCCTGGAGCGCCGCGAGGACTAGCGGAGGCCCCAGGCAGTTCTTC	CAWSAARTSGGPRQFF
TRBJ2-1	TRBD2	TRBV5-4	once	TGTGCCAGCAGCTTGCGGGGGGGTTACAATGAGCAGTTCTTC	CASSLRGGYNEQFF
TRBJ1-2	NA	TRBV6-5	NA	TGTGCCAGCAGTTCCGACAGTAACTATGGCTACACCTTC	CASSSDSNYGYTF
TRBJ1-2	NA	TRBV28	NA	TGTGCCAGCAGTTTAGCACAGGCATATGGCTACACCTTC	CASSLAQAYGYTF
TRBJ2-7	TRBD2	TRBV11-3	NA	TGTGCCAGCAGCTCGGGGGGGGGACAGTACTTC	CASSSGGGQYF
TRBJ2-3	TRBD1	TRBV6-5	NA	TGTGCCAGCAGTTACTCAGTTGAAGGGGGCAGAGATACGCAGTATTTT	CASSYSVEGGRDTQYF
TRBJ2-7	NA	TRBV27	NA	TGTGCCAGCAGTTTTTCAGGGGCCTACGAGCAGTACTTC	CASSFSGAYEQYF
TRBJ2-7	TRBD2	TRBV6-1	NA	TGTGCCAGCGCCCTTGAGCGGGGGACCTACGAGCAGTACTTC	CASALERGTYEQYF
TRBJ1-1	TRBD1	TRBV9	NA	TGTGCCAGCAGCGTAGATGGGGACAGGGAAGCTTTCTTT	CASSVDGDREAFF
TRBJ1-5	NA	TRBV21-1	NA	TGTGCCAGCAGCGAAGGACGGGATAATCAGCCCCAGCATTTT	CASSEGRDNQPQHF
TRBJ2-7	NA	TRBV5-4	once	TGTGCCAGCAGCCGCGACAGTAACCCTTTAGACGAGCAGTACTTC	CASSRDSNPLDEQYF
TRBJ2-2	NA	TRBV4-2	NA	TGTGCCAGCAGCCAAGCAGCGGCGAACACCGGGGAGCTGTTTTTT	CASSQAAANTGELFF
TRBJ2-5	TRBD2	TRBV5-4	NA	TGTGCCAGCAGCCTTGGACTAGCGGGAGGTCAAGAGACCCAGTACTTC	CASSLGLAGGQETQYF
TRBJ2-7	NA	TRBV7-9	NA	TGTGCCAGCTGTGGGGCAAGCTCCTACGAGCAGTACTTC	CASCGASSYEQYF
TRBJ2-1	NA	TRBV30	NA	TGTGCCTGGAGTGGCCCACTAGGGGGTCCCTACAATGAGCAGTTCTTC	CAWSGPLGGPYNEQFF
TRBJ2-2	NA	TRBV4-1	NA	TGCGCCAGCAGCCTGGGACAACTAAGCCCGAACACCGGGGAGCTGTTTTTT	CASSLGQLSPNTGELFF
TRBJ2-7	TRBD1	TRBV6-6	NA	TGTGCCAGCAGTACAGGGGTTACCTACGAGCAGTACTTC	CASSTGVTYEQYF
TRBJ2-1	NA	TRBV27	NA	TGTGCCAGCAGTTTCTCCCGGAGGTCCTACAATGAGCAGTTCTTC	CASSFSRRSYNEQFF
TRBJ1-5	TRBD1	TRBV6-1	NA	TGTGCCAGCAGGTTACAGGGGGGGATCAATCAGCCCCAGCATTTT	CASRLQGGINQPQHF
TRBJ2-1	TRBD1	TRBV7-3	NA	TGTGCCAGCAGCCTCCCTGCGACAGGGGTCGGGAGTGAGCAGTTCTTC	CASSLPATGVGSEQFF
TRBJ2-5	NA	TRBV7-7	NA	TGTGCTAGCAGCTTAGTCCCAGGGGAAGAGACCCAGTACTTC	CASSLVPGEETQYF